One and the same sample provided the 16 T cell receptor beta chains below, sequenced in a study of beta chain features in type 1 diabetes. The sequenced template was cDNA made from the entire isolated RNA. Profiled with immunoSEQ multiplex PCR; TCRdb holds only in-frame clones, not every one. The sample yields about 340,000 clones, roughly 12% seen once. These receptors lack a known antigen. Study outcomes and limitations: Moderately but significantly shorter TCRB CDR3s were found in Type 1 diabetes patients in all four CD4+ subsets.

What was sequenced was naive CD4+ T cells from blood. Receptor source: a woman aged 18-29 years with type 1 diabetes.

This clone was counted only a few times. The chain couples TRBV19 to TRBJ2-1; D may be TRBD1 (6 bases). The CDR3 spans 14 residues. Germline loops: CDR1 LNHDA, CDR2 SQIVND (reference sequence). Trimming shortened V by 3 bases and J by 5 bases, and 11 bases separated the two germline ends. The CDR3 bases are TGTGCCAGTAGTATTGGTCGGGACAACAATGAGCAGTTCTTC. Translated, it gives CASSIGRDNNEQFF. Full variable domain (remainder filled in from reference TRBV19 and TRBJ2-1): DGGITQSPKYLFRKEGQNVTLSCEQNLNHDAMYWYRQDPGQGLRLIYYSQIVNDFQKGDIAEGYSVSREKKESFPLTVTSAQKNPTAFYLCASSIGRDNNEQFFGPGTRLTVL.

This clone has only a few counts. The chain links TRBV15 to TRBJ2-1; TRBD2 aligns across 8 bases. Unmatched junction bases numbered 6, after V lost 5 bases and J lost 9 bases. The CDR3 runs to 13 residues. In germline, CDR1 is LNHNV, CDR2 YYDKDF (reference sequence). The CDR3 DNA follows: TGTGCCACCAGCGGGAAACTAGCGGCTGAGCAGTTCTTC. This sequence encodes CATSGKLAAEQFF.

This clone was detected only a few times. This sequence joins TRBV18 and TRBJ1-4; no clear D gene. This CDR3 comprises 15 residues. The V gene lost 1 base and the J gene lost 8 bases, with 14 bases spanning the gap. Germline loops: CDR1 KGHSH, CDR2 LQKENI. The CDR3 is CASSPRLTGDEKLFF. Written as DNA, the CDR3 is TGTGCCAGCTCACCACGACTGACGGGAGACGAAAAACTGTTTTTT.

This clone was observed a few times. The V call is TRBV29-1, the J call TRBJ2-6, with 7 bases that match TRBD1. There are 14 residues in the CDR3. The V gene's germline CDR1 is SQVTM and CDR2 ANQGSEA. V was clipped by 7 bases and J by 4 bases; unmatched bases: 7. The CDR3 region is CSARQGTGANVLTF. Here the CDR3 DNA reads TGCAGCGCCCGACAGGGAACCGGGGCCAACGTCCTGACTTTC.

The chain joins TRBV11-3 to TRBJ1-1; D gene uncertain. V was trimmed by 5 bases and J by 4 bases, leaving 5 bases between them. Looked up from germline, CDR1 is SGHNT and CDR2 is YENEEA. The CDR3 sequence is 11 residues long. CDR3 region: CASSAGTEAFF. As DNA, the CDR3 is TGTGCCAGCAGCGCAGGCACTGAAGCTTTCTTT.

V gene TRBV7-9 combines with J gene TRBJ1-2; TRBD1 matches 7 bases. With 6 bases clipped from V and 0 bases from J, the junction kept 7 bases outside the gene matches. CDR1 is SEHNR, CDR2 FQNEAQ, per germline (reference sequence). This CDR3 has 15 residues. The DNA for the CDR3 is TGTGCCAGCAGGGCCGGGACAGACACTAACTATGGCTACACCTTC. Translated: CASRAGTDTNYGYTF.

This clone has a handful of counts. The CDR3 sequence: CASSEDRVGTF. Written as DNA, the CDR3 is TGTGCCAGCAGCGAAGACAGGGTGGGCACCTTC. The gene calls are TRBV7-2 and TRBJ1-2, with 7 bases lining up with TRBD1. The CDR3 length is 11 residues. V lost 5 bases, J lost 13 bases, and 7 bases stayed unmatched. Looked up from germline, CDR1 is SGHTA and CDR2 is FQGNSA.

This clone has more than one count but fewer than ten. The chain uses TRBV5-5 and TRBJ2-1; D ambiguous. The CDR3 is 11 amino acids. The ends were cut back, 4 bases at V and 8 bases at J, with 7 bases in the middle. Germline assignment: CDR1 SGHKS and CDR2 YYEKEE (reference sequence). In DNA, the CDR3 is TGTGCCAGCAGCCCCCGGGATGAGCAGTTCTTC. Translation: CASSPRDEQFF.

This clone was seen more than once but under ten times. This CDR3 reads CASSSAGTSGSNEQFF. The CDR3 DNA reads TGTGCCAGCAGCTCCGCGGGGACTAGCGGGAGCAATGAGCAGTTCTTC. V usage is TRBV7-3 and J usage is TRBJ2-1; 14 nucleotides line up with TRBD2. Germline V gene data show CDR1 as SGHTA and CDR2 as FQGTGA. Trimming took 4 bases from V and 6 from J; bases not matched to a gene: 5. This CDR3 comprises 16 residues.

The chain combines TRBV29-1 with TRBJ2-2, with TRBD1 matching over 7 bases. V trimming: 4 bases; J trimming: 5 bases; junction bases outside the gene matches: 19. The germline V gene encodes CDR1 SQVTM and CDR2 ANQGSEA. The CDR3 has 18 amino acids. The CDR3 region is CSVAPPSYRGEGTGELFF. The CDR3 DNA reads TGCAGCGTTGCCCCACCAAGCTACAGGGGCGAAGGGACCGGGGAGCTGTTTTTT.

This clone was found a few times. This chain connects TRBV30 to TRBJ1-6; tentative D call: TRBD1 (5 bases). V lost 2 bases and J lost 10, with 18 bases in between. CDR3 size: 15 residues. Germline V gene data show CDR1 as GTSNPN and CDR2 as SVGIG (reference sequence). The CDR3 DNA reads as TGTGCCTGGAGTCCCAGAGTAGGGGCTGGATCACCCCTCCACTTT. Translation: CAWSPRVGAGSPLHF.

This chain uses TRBV10-2 with TRBJ2-7; 7 nucleotides align to TRBD1. The V gene's germline CDR1 is WSHSY and CDR2 SAAADI. J gave up 0 bases and V 6 bases, and 8 bases lay outside the gene matches. This CDR3 has 15 amino acids. The CDR3 reads CASRTGDLSSYEQYF. For the CDR3, the DNA is TGCGCCAGCAGAACAGGGGATTTAAGCTCCTACGAGCAGTACTTC.

In this sample, this clone turned up a few times. This rearrangement joins TRBV5-4 to TRBJ2-7; TRBD1 might be the D (7 bases). Germline V gene data show CDR1 as SGHNT and CDR2 as YYREEE (reference sequence). The CDR3 extends over 15 amino acids. Trimming removed 4 bases at V and 1 base at J, with 15 bases between. CDR3 region: CASSPGGRGSYEQYF. DNA for the CDR3: TGTGCCAGCAGCCCAGGGGGGCGAGGTTCCTACGAGCAGTACTTC.

The J gene is TRBJ2-7, the V gene TRBV29-1, with D tentatively TRBD1 (6 bases). Germline V gene lookup returns CDR1 SQVTM and CDR2 ANQGSEA. This CDR3 has 13 residues. V was cut by 4 bases and J by 4 bases, with 14 bases left in between. CDR3 sequence: CSVVLEGGYEQYV. DNA of the CDR3: TGCAGCGTTGTACTGGAAGGGGGTTACGAGCAGTACGTC.

This clone was observed a few times. The gene calls are TRBV4-1 and TRBJ2-5; D possibly corresponds to TRBD1 (5 bases). V was pared by 1 base and J by 5 bases, with 14 bases between. Germline assignment: CDR1 MGHRA and CDR2 YSYEKL. The CDR3 consists of 15 residues. The CDR3 DNA follows: TGCGCCAGCAGCCAAGGTCCCCAGGGTGGGGAGACCCAGTACTTC. This codes for CASSQGPQGGETQYF.

In regard to this clone: Other DNA sequences in this specimen translate into the identical CDR3. The gene calls are TRBV7-2 and TRBJ2-7, with D possibly being TRBD1 (6 bases). CDR1 SGHTA and CDR2 FQGNSA come from the germline V gene. V was clipped by 0 bases and J by 2 bases, with 8 bases between them. There are 14 residues in the CDR3. The CDR3 DNA sequence: TGTGCCAGCAGCTTAGCGGGGACACCCTACGAGCAGTACTTC. Protein sequence: CASSLAGTPYEQYF.